These 25 T cell receptor beta chains were all obtained from the same sample, sequenced in a study of glioma-infiltrating T cells after dendritic cell vaccination. Time point reported: after dendritic cell vaccination, including at tumor progression/relapse. Assay used: immunoSEQ multiplex PCR; TCRdb lists only in-frame clones, some missing. The table includes 45,000 to 60,000 clones, roughly four fifths detected once. The material sequenced was blood, taken after dendritic cell vaccination. These receptors originate from a human donor with glioblastoma.

V usage is TRBV6-6 and J usage is TRBJ2-2; D is undetermined. From germline, CDR1 is MNHNY and CDR2 SVGAGI (reference sequence). The CDR3 is 15 amino acids. V was shortened by 7 bases and J by 5 bases, with 17 bases between the two germline ends. CDR3 amino acids: CASTDGVTGTGELFF. The CDR3 region has the DNA TGTGCCAGCACCGACGGCGTCACCGGGACCGGGGAGCTGTTTTTT.

This clone showed up just a few times. The V gene is TRBV18, the J gene TRBJ2-3; unclear D gene. The CDR3 consists of 16 residues. Germline values: CDR1 KGHSH, CDR2 LQKENI. V was trimmed by 3 bases and J by 0 bases, leaving 13 bases between them. The CDR3 is CASSPTPDPSTDTQYF. The CDR3 DNA sequence: TGTGCCAGCTCACCTACACCCGATCCTAGCACAGATACGCAGTATTTT.

This sequence joins TRBV7-3 and TRBJ2-7, with 7 nucleotides matching TRBD1. Germline V gene lookup returns CDR1 SGHTA and CDR2 FQGTGA. V shed 2 bases and J 3 bases; nucleotides not matched to a gene: 4. The CDR3 loop spans 14 amino acids. CDR3 region: CASSLSRDSYEQYF. CDR3 bases: TGTGCCAGCAGCTTATCCCGGGACAGCTACGAGCAGTACTTC.

The V and J genes are TRBV29-1 and TRBJ2-5, with 9 bases that match TRBD1. The CDR3 totals 15 residues. V dropped 7 bases and J dropped 5; count of bases not matched to a gene: 14. Germline V CDR1 and CDR2: SQVTM, ANQGSEA. The CDR3 bases are TGCAGCGCCACACCAGGACAGGGGATGGTGGAGACCCAGTACTTC. It yields the protein CSATPGQGMVETQYF. Full variable domain (outside the CDR3, taken from reference TRBV29-1 and TRBJ2-5): SAVISQKPSRDICQRGTSLTIQCQVDSQVTMMFWYRQQPGQSLTLIATANQGSEATYESGFVIDKFPISRPNLTFSTLTVSNMSPEDSSIYLCSATPGQGMVETQYFGPGTRLLVL.

The gene calls are TRBV5-1 and TRBJ2-1, with TRBD2 as a possible D gene (6 bases). Between the trimmed V and J ends, which lost 4 bases and 5 bases, there was a span of 13 bases. CDR3 size: 14 residues. Germline CDR1 and CDR2: SGHRS and YFSETQ. The CDR3 sequence: CASSRISGDNEQFF. The CDR3 nucleotides read TGCGCCAGCAGCAGGATTAGCGGAGACAATGAGCAGTTCTTC.

This chain connects TRBV7-9 to TRBJ1-3; the match to TRBD1 covers 9 bases. Trimming took 2 bases from V and 4 from J; bases not matched to a gene: 3. Germline V gives CDR1 SEHNR, CDR2 FQNEAQ (reference sequence). This CDR3 is built from 15 residues. CDR3 bases: TGTGCCAGCAGCTTAAGACAGGGGGAAGGAAACACCATATATTTT. Encoded protein: CASSLRQGEGNTIYF. The variable domain in full, with the rest retrieved from reference TRBV7-9 and TRBJ1-3, is DTGVSQNPRHKITKRGQNVTFRCDPISEHNRLYWYRQTLGQGPEFLTYFQNEAQLEKSRLLSDRFSAERPKGSFSTLEIQRTEQGDSAMYLCASSLRQGEGNTIYFGEGSWLTVV.

This chain uses TRBV4-1 with TRBJ1-3; the D is unclear. Trimming pared 4 bases from V and 4 bases from J, leaving 14 bases between. This CDR3 is 15 amino acids long. Germline values: CDR1 MGHRA, CDR2 YSYEKL. CDR3 nucleotides: TGCGCCAGCAGCCCAGATCCAACAGTCGGAAACACCATATATTTT. Translated, it gives CASSPDPTVGNTIYF.

The chain couples TRBV4-1 to TRBJ2-7, with a possible D match to TRBD1 (6 bases). V lost 1 base, J lost 0 bases, and 10 bases lay in between. This CDR3 contains 15 residues. Germline lookup yields CDR1 MGHRA and CDR2 YSYEKL. CDR3 loop: CASSQVSGVSYEQYF. In DNA form, the CDR3 reads TGCGCCAGCAGCCAAGTTTCAGGGGTCTCCTACGAGCAGTACTTC.

The chain employs TRBV7-8 and TRBJ2-7; the match to TRBD1 covers 7 bases. The ends lost 6 bases at V and 3 bases at J; junction bases unmatched: 11. Germline V gives CDR1 SGHVS, CDR2 FQNEAQ. The CDR3 extends over 15 amino acids. The CDR3 DNA reads TGTGCCAGCAGAGCCAGACAGGGATCGGTCTACGAGCAGTACTTC. Translation: CASRARQGSVYEQYF.

The rearrangement joins TRBV11-3 to TRBJ1-6, with D possibly matching TRBD1 (6 bases). This CDR3 has 14 residues. V lost 5 bases to trimming and J lost 7 bases, with 12 bases between them. Looked up from germline, CDR1 is SGHNT and CDR2 is YENEEA. CDR3: CASSRQDRNSPLHF. The CDR3 nucleotides are TGTGCCAGCAGCCGACAGGATCGGAATTCACCCCTCCACTTT.

This clone is a singleton in its sample. The chain carries TRBV5-1 and TRBJ1-2; 11 bases are shared with TRBD1. There are 15 residues in the CDR3. V lost 4 bases and J lost 4; bases outside the gene matches: 6. CDR1 SGHRS and CDR2 YFSETQ come from the germline V gene. CDR3 loop: CASSGGTGGGYGYTF. The CDR3, as DNA: TGCGCCAGCAGCGGCGGGACAGGGGGGGGCTATGGCTACACCTTC.

This chain connects TRBV7-9 to TRBJ1-1; D not resolved. CDR1 and CDR2 (germline): SEHNR, FQNEAQ (reference sequence). The germline V and J ends were trimmed by 3 bases and 2 bases, with 13 bases remaining between them. This CDR3 spans 15 amino acids. The CDR3, as DNA: TGTGCCAGCAGCTTTCGTGGAGAAGTCAACACTGAAGCTTTCTTT. This gives the protein CASSFRGEVNTEAFF.

The rearrangement joins TRBV19 to TRBJ1-4; D is unclear. V lost 6 bases and J lost 8, with 10 bases in between. Germline V CDR1 and CDR2: LNHDA, SQIVND (reference sequence). This CDR3 region has 12 residues. The DNA of the CDR3 is TGTGCCAGTAGGGCGGTGGTGGAAAAACTGTTTTTT. It translates to CASRAVVEKLFF. Using reference TRBV19 and TRBJ1-4 for the parts outside the CDR3, the full variable domain is DGGITQSPKYLFRKEGQNVTLSCEQNLNHDAMYWYRQDPGQGLRLIYYSQIVNDFQKGDIAEGYSVSREKKESFPLTVTSAQKNPTAFYLCASRAVVEKLFFGSGTQLSVL.

The chain links TRBV9 to TRBJ2-2, with TRBD2 matching over 10 bases. The germline gives CDR1 SGDLS, CDR2 YYNGEE. The CDR3 is 16 amino acids. V shed 4 bases, J shed 3 bases, and the junction held 6 bases outside the gene matches. CDR3 in DNA: TGTGCCAGCAGCATAAGCGGGGGGGCGGACACCGGGGAGCTGTTTTTT. Translating gives CASSISGGADTGELFF. Variable domain in full (rest from reference TRBV9 and TRBJ2-2): DSGVTQTPKHLITATGQRVTLRCSPRSGDLSVYWYQQSLDQGLQFLIQYYNGEERAKGNILERFSAQQFPDLHSELNLSSLELGDSALYFCASSISGGADTGELFFGEGSRLTVL.

J is TRBJ1-5 and V is TRBV6-5; TRBD1 might be the D (5 bases). The CDR3 covers 15 residues. V was shortened by 2 bases and J by 7 bases, with 15 bases between the two germline ends. Germline CDR1 reads MNHEY; CDR2 reads SVGAGI. The chain's CDR3 is CASSYRAGSRQPQHF. As DNA, the CDR3 is TGTGCCAGCAGTTACCGGGCAGGGTCTCGACAGCCCCAGCATTTT.

The table lists this clone with a count of one. The chain couples TRBV4-1 to TRBJ2-7, with D possibly being TRBD2 (6 bases). Germline V gives CDR1 MGHRA, CDR2 YSYEKL. The CDR3 has 14 residues. V was clipped by 1 base and J by 4 bases, with 11 bases between them. CDR3 nucleotide sequence: TGCGCCAGCAGCCAAGTCTGGGGGGAATACGAGCAGTACTTC. Translated, it gives CASSQVWGEYEQYF.

This chain connects TRBV10-2 to TRBJ1-6; tentatively, D is TRBD1 (6 bases). Trimming took off 8 bases at V and 9 bases at J, with 23 bases between the two ends. This CDR3 comprises 16 residues. Germline assignment: CDR1 WSHSY and CDR2 SAAADI. In DNA form, the CDR3 reads TGCGCCAGCGTGGCGCAGGGCCAGGGGTTACTTTCACCCCTCCACTTT. Protein: CASVAQGQGLLSPLHF.

The CDR3 region is CSVEAGAYNEQFF. CDR3 nucleotide sequence: TGCAGCGTTGAGGCGGGGGCGTACAATGAGCAGTTCTTC. The chain uses TRBV29-1 and TRBJ2-1; the D gene is possibly TRBD2 (7 bases). The CDR3 runs 13 residues. V was pared by 3 bases and J by 4 bases, with 10 bases between. Germline CDR1 and CDR2: SQVTM and ANQGSEA.

The V gene is TRBV2, the J gene TRBJ1-2, with D perhaps TRBD1 (5 bases). The CDR3 contains 15 residues. Trimming took 3 bases from V and 5 from J, leaving 16 bases between them. Germline CDR1 SNHLY, CDR2 FYNNEI. CDR3 nucleotide sequence: TGTGCCAGCAGTGAGGGCAGGGAAATGATATATGGCTACACCTTC. It encodes CASSEGREMIYGYTF.

The V and J genes are TRBV5-6 and TRBJ1-1; D gene uncertain. CDR3 length: 12 residues. Germline V gene data show CDR1 as SGHDT and CDR2 as YYEEEE. Trimming shortened V by 4 bases and J by 7 bases, and 11 bases separated the two germline ends. The CDR3 coding sequence is TGTGCCAGCAGCGGGCTGAATAATGAAGCTTTCTTT. Amino acids: CASSGLNNEAFF.

The chain carries TRBV30 and TRBJ2-2, with a possible D match to TRBD2 (6 bases). Germline V gene sequence: CDR1 GTSNPN, CDR2 SVGIG (reference sequence). Trimming removed 0 bases at V and 3 bases at J, with 8 bases between. The CDR3 is 14 amino acids. CDR3 bases: TGTGCCTGGAGTGTTGGAGGGCACACCGGGGAGCTGTTTTTT. Translation gives CAWSVGGHTGELFF.

This rearrangement joins TRBV14 to TRBJ2-3, with D tentatively TRBD2 (6 bases). V lost 1 base and J 2 bases, leaving 10 bases between the germline ends. Looked up from germline, CDR1 is SGHDN and CDR2 is FVKESK. The CDR3 covers 15 residues. The CDR3 reads CASSQGLDHTDTQYF. The CDR3 bases are TGTGCCAGCAGCCAAGGACTAGATCACACAGATACGCAGTATTTT.

The V and J genes are TRBV15 and TRBJ1-2; 9 nucleotides line up with TRBD1. V shed 6 bases, J shed 4 bases, and the junction held 12 bases outside the gene matches. The CDR3 is 16 residues long. Germline V gives CDR1 LNHNV, CDR2 YYDKDF (reference sequence). The CDR3: CATRPGQGRISYGYTF. The CDR3 DNA reads as TGTGCCACCAGGCCGGGACAGGGACGAATTTCCTATGGCTACACCTTC. Filled out from reference TRBV15 and TRBJ1-2, the complete variable domain reads DAMVIQNPRYQVTQFGKPVTLSCSQTLNHNVMYWYQQKSSQAPKLLFHYYDKDFNNEADTPDNFQSRRPNTSFCFLDIRSPGLGDTAMYLCATRPGQGRISYGYTFGSGTRLTVV.

The chain is built from TRBV7-2 and TRBJ2-5, with D maybe TRBD1 (6 bases). Trimming removed 3 bases at V and 2 bases at J, with 7 bases between. Germline V gene lookup returns CDR1 SGHTA and CDR2 FQGNSA. The CDR3 runs 13 residues. CDR3 sequence (DNA): TGTGCCAGCAGCTTTCAGGGGCAAGAGACCCAGTACTTC. The encoded protein is CASSFQGQETQYF. The full variable domain, in which reference TRBV7-2 and TRBJ2-5 provide the parts outside the CDR3, is GAGVSQSPSNKVTEKGKDVELRCDPISGHTALYWYRQSLGQGLEFLIYFQGNSAPDKSGLPSDRFSAERTGGSVSTLTIQRTQQEDSAVYLCASSFQGQETQYFGPGTRLLVL.

The chain combines TRBV19 with TRBJ1-1; D is ambiguous. CDR1 is LNHDA and CDR2 is SQIVND in the germline V gene (reference sequence). The V end lost 4 bases, the J end lost 6 bases, and 12 bases lay between the germline ends. CDR3 length: 13 amino acids. The CDR3 protein is CASSTRVRPEAFF. The CDR3 nucleotides read TGTGCCAGTAGTACACGGGTCAGACCTGAAGCTTTCTTT.